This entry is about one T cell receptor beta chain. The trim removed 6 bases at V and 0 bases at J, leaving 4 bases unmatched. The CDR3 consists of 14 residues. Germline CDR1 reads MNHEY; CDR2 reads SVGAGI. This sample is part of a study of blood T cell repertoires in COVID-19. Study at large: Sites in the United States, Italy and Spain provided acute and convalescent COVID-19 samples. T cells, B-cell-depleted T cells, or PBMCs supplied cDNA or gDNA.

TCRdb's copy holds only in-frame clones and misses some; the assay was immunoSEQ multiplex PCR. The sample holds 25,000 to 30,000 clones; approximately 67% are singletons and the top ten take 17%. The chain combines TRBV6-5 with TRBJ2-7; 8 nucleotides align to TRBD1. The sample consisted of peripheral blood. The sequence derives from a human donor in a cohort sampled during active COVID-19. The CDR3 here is CASRDRASSYEQYF. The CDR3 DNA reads TGTGCCAGCAGGGACAGGGCGAGCTCCTACGAGCAGTACTTC.